A single sample is the source of the 3 T cell receptor beta chains below, sequenced in a study of cytomegalovirus exposure and HLA in healthy donors. The PCR used 60 Vbeta and 13 Jbeta primers. Sequencing was performed with immunoSEQ multiplex PCR; in TCRdb, only in-frame clones are kept and a portion is missing. The data show roughly 150,000 clones, with 75% seen just once and roughly 7.3% held by the top ten. The sample taken for sequencing was PBMCs. Every receptor here comes from a man younger than 45 in good health and CMV-seronegative.

J is TRBJ2-1 and V is TRBV9; weak D call: TRBD2 (6 bases). Trimming took 0 bases from V and 5 from J, leaving 6 bases between them. The length of the CDR3 is 13 residues. Germline CDR1 is SGDLS and CDR2 is YYNGEE. The CDR3 reads CASSVGTNNEQFF. DNA of the CDR3: TGTGCCAGCAGCGTAGGGACTAACAATGAGCAGTTCTTC.

V is TRBV7-8 and J is TRBJ1-1; 10 bases fit TRBD1. Germline loops: CDR1 SGHVS, CDR2 FQNEAQ. V was clipped by 5 bases and J by 0 bases; unmatched bases: 3. The CDR3 loop spans 15 amino acids. This CDR3 is CASSPDRGLNTEAFF. The CDR3 DNA sequence: TGTGCCAGCAGCCCTGACAGGGGGCTGAACACTGAAGCTTTCTTT.

The CDR3 loop reads CASSLTGGWETQYF. The DNA of the CDR3 is TGTGCCAGCAGCTTAACGGGGGGTTGGGAGACCCAGTACTTC. The chain employs TRBV7-3 and TRBJ2-5, with a weak D call TRBD2 (6 bases). The CDR3 consists of 14 residues. Germline loops: CDR1 SGHTA, CDR2 FQGTGA. Trimming pared 0 bases from V and 5 bases from J, leaving 10 bases between. Full variable domain (outside the CDR3, taken from reference TRBV7-3 and TRBJ2-5): GAGVSQTPSNKVTEKGKYVELRCDPISGHTALYWYRQSLGQGPEFLIYFQGTGAADDSGLPNDRFFAVRPEGSVSTLKIQRTERGDSAVYLCASSLTGGWETQYFGPGTRLLVL.